The 3 T cell receptor beta chains below all came from one sample that was sequenced in a study of cytomegalovirus exposure and HLA in healthy donors. The PCR employed 60 Vbeta primers together with 13 Jbeta primers. Assay: immunoSEQ multiplex PCR; the TCRdb copy retains only in-frame clones and omits some. Of about 160,000 clones listed, approximately 80% are singletons. Material for sequencing was PBMCs. These receptors all stem from a woman aged 45-65 years in good health and CMV-seropositive.

V usage is TRBV7-6 and J usage is TRBJ2-5; possible D gene TRBD2, 7 bases. Trimming cost V 5 bases and J 4 bases, with 20 bases left between them. The germline V gene encodes CDR1 SGHVS and CDR2 FNYEAQ. The CDR3 has 16 amino acids. In DNA form, the CDR3 reads TGTGCCAGCAGCCAAGTGCCCCCGGGGGGCGGAGAGACCCAGTACTTC. Amino acid sequence: CASSQVPPGGGETQYF.

This chain connects TRBV15 to TRBJ1-2; perhaps TRBD1 as D (5 bases). Germline assignment: CDR1 LNHNV and CDR2 YYDKDF (reference sequence). CDR3 size: 17 residues. The germline V and J ends were trimmed by 0 bases and 4 bases, with 18 bases remaining between them. CDR3 region: CATSREGGSALGYGYTF. The CDR3 coding sequence is TGTGCCACCAGCAGAGAGGGGGGGTCGGCGCTTGGCTATGGCTACACCTTC.

This clone came up a few times. The V gene is TRBV6-5, the J gene TRBJ2-5; TRBD2 aligns across 7 bases. The end of the DNA fits TRBJ2-7 better, so the J call may be wrong. The CDR3 is 13 residues long. Germline loops: CDR1 MNHEY, CDR2 SVGAGI. The CDR3 coding sequence is TGTGCCAGCTCCGGGGGGAACTCCTACGAGCAGTACTTC. This sequence encodes CASSGGNSYEQYF.